These 3 T cell receptor beta chains were all obtained from the same sample, sequenced in a study of T cell responses to AZD1222 COVID-19 vaccine (dated by TCRdb to 2020 to 2023). Per the publication, the time point label means: about 28 days (+/-7) after the second vaccine dose. Receptor amplification or capture employed the immunoSEQ multiplex PCR assay. Not all clones reach the TCRdb copy of this immuneACCESS table, which keeps in-frame sequences only. Checked studies attribute under half of the gap to unresolved V genes and leave the rest unexplained. In all, the sample holds 95,000 to 100,000 clones, and more than 75% of those were seen once. 10% to 13% of the sample is taken by the ten largest. Sequences were derived from peripheral blood, sampled 28 days after the second AZD1222 dose. These TCRs come from an adult who received the AZD1222 COVID-19 vaccine.

The gene calls are TRBV29-1 and TRBJ2-5, with D unresolved. Germline CDR1 reads SQVTM; CDR2 reads ANQGSEA. The V end lost 3 bases, the J end lost 6 bases, and 14 bases lay between the germline ends. CDR3 length: 13 amino acids. The CDR3 loop is CSVERQLGKTQYF. CDR3 in DNA: TGCAGCGTTGAGCGTCAGTTGGGAAAGACCCAGTACTTC.

This chain joins TRBV9 and TRBJ1-5; D ambiguous. The V end was cut by 3 bases, the J end by 1 base, with 8 bases between. Germline V gives CDR1 SGDLS, CDR2 YYNGEE. This CDR3 contains 14 residues. In DNA, the CDR3 is TGTGCCAGCAGCGCCACCGACAGCAATCAGCCCCAGCATTTT. Amino acids: CASSATDSNQPQHF.

The V and J genes are TRBV9 and TRBJ2-2; a weak D match, TRBD2 (7 bases). The CDR3 covers 15 residues. Trimming shortened V by 4 bases and J by 7 bases, and 17 bases separated the two germline ends. CDR1 and CDR2 from the germline V gene are SGDLS and YYNGEE. In DNA form, the CDR3 reads TGTGCCAGCAGCCCAACGGGGGGCCTCGTCGGGGAGCTGTTTTTT. It is translated as CASSPTGGLVGELFF. Drawing the rest from reference TRBV9 and TRBJ2-2, the complete variable domain is DSGVTQTPKHLITATGQRVTLRCSPRSGDLSVYWYQQSLDQGLQFLIQYYNGEERAKGNILERFSAQQFPDLHSELNLSSLELGDSALYFCASSPTGGLVGELFFGEGSRLTVL.